The 18 T cell receptor beta chains below come from one sample, sequenced in a study of blood T cell repertoires in COVID-19. Assay used: immunoSEQ multiplex PCR; TCRdb lists only in-frame clones, some missing. The sample carries roughly 110,000 clones, just over 90% recorded once. Sample: peripheral blood. These receptors were collected from a woman under 40 with acute or convalescent COVID-19.

The chain recombines TRBV5-1 with TRBJ1-6; TRBD1 matches 7 bases. Germline assignment: CDR1 SGHRS and CDR2 YFSETQ. V trimming: 4 bases; J trimming: 9 bases; junction bases outside the gene matches: 10. The CDR3 is made up of 15 amino acids. The CDR3 region is CASSRSTGKGSPLHF. The CDR3 region has the DNA TGCGCCAGCAGCCGCTCGACAGGGAAGGGTTCACCCCTCCACTTT.

The rearrangement links TRBV10-2 to TRBJ2-5; D is unclear. V was cut by 3 bases and J by 9 bases, with 11 bases left in between. There are 12 residues in the CDR3. Germline loops: CDR1 WSHSY, CDR2 SAAADI. The CDR3 nucleotides are TGCGCCAGCAGTGACGTAAATTCCCCCCAGTACTTC. This codes for CASSDVNSPQYF.

V and J are TRBV14 and TRBJ2-5; TRBD2 might be the D (6 bases). This CDR3 is built from 16 residues. The germline V gene encodes CDR1 SGHDN and CDR2 FVKESK. The germline V and J ends were trimmed by 3 bases and 1 base, with 15 bases remaining between them. CDR3 residues: CASSQTSPPPQETQYF. The CDR3 bases are TGTGCCAGCAGCCAGACTAGTCCGCCCCCCCAAGAGACCCAGTACTTC.

The genes are TRBV6-5 and TRBJ2-6; D gene ambiguous. CDR1 and CDR2 from the germline V gene are MNHEY and SVGAGI. V shed 4 bases and J shed 0 bases, with 7 bases lying between them. This CDR3 has 15 residues. CDR3: CASSLSYSGANVLTF. The CDR3 nucleotides are TGTGCCAGCAGTTTGTCGTACTCTGGGGCCAACGTCCTGACTTTC.

The chain employs TRBV6-1 and TRBJ1-3, with a tentative D call TRBD1 (5 bases). V gave up 3 bases and J gave up 2 bases, with 14 bases separating them. CDR1 and CDR2 (germline): MNHNS, SASEGT. The CDR3 runs 16 residues. CDR3 in DNA: TGTGCCAGCAGTGACCCGCGCCAGGGTGCTGGAAACACCATATATTTT. Its translation: CASSDPRQGAGNTIYF.

The chain has TRBV7-3 and TRBJ2-3; D is possibly TRBD1 (5 bases). V lost 5 bases and J 4 bases, leaving 16 bases between the germline ends. Germline V gene lookup returns CDR1 SGHTA and CDR2 FQGTGA. The CDR3 is made up of 15 amino acids. The CDR3 DNA is TGTGCCAGCAGCCCAGGGCTCCAAGGCCCAGATACGCAGTATTTT. It encodes CASSPGLQGPDTQYF.

The chain links TRBV3-1 (or the pseudogene TRBV3-2) to TRBJ1-6, with D possibly matching TRBD1 (6 bases). The CDR3 spans 15 residues. In germline, CDR1 is LGHDT, CDR2 YNNKEL (reference sequence). V lost 6 bases to trimming and J lost 0 bases, with 9 bases between them. The CDR3 nucleotides read TGTGCCAGCAGACAGGGCAGCTCCTATAATTCACCCCTCCACTTT. This codes for CASRQGSSYNSPLHF.

The rearrangement links TRBV4-1 to TRBJ1-4; possible D gene TRBD1, 5 bases. The length of the CDR3 is 13 residues. Germline V lookup: CDR1 MGHRA, CDR2 YSYEKL. V lost 8 bases to trimming and J lost 8 bases, with 15 bases between them. The CDR3 loop is CASAGIREEKLFF. As DNA, the CDR3 is TGCGCCAGCGCGGGAATCAGGGAGGAAAAACTGTTTTTT.

The chain is built from TRBV15 and TRBJ1-6; 8 nucleotides match TRBD1. The germline gives CDR1 LNHNV, CDR2 YYDKDF (reference sequence). This CDR3 has 18 amino acids. V lost 1 base to trimming and J lost 4 bases; unmatched junction nucleotides: 9. The CDR3 is CATSRVAGGEGYNSPLHF. CDR3 sequence (DNA): TGTGCCACCAGCAGAGTAGCAGGGGGCGAGGGATATAATTCACCCCTCCACTTT. Combining the CDR3 with reference TRBV15 and TRBJ1-6 gives the whole variable domain DAMVIQNPRYQVTQFGKPVTLSCSQTLNHNVMYWYQQKSSQAPKLLFHYYDKDFNNEADTPDNFQSRRPNTSFCFLDIRSPGLGDTAMYLCATSRVAGGEGYNSPLHFGNGTRLTVT.

The CDR3 here is CASSPAGQGAGNTIYF. The CDR3 region has the DNA TGTGCCAGCAGCCCGGCGGGACAGGGGGCTGGAAACACCATATATTTT. The chain combines TRBV5-4 with TRBJ1-3; 11 bases map to TRBD1. The CDR3 is 16 residues long. Germline values: CDR1 SGHNT, CDR2 YYREEE (reference sequence). V shed 4 bases, J shed 2 bases, and the junction held 5 bases outside the gene matches.

The chain couples TRBV27 to TRBJ1-1, with TRBD1 as a possible D gene (5 bases). Trimming left V 6 bases short and J 1 base short, with 18 bases between. The germline CDR1 and CDR2 sequences are MNHEY and SMNVEV (reference sequence). The CDR3 spans 16 residues. The DNA for the CDR3 is TGTGCCAGCAGCCCAGGGACTGCCACCCGGAACACTGAAGCTTTCTTT. Its translation: CASSPGTATRNTEAFF.

V usage is TRBV7-2 and J usage is TRBJ2-1; 7 nucleotides align to TRBD2. Germline assignment: CDR1 SGHTA and CDR2 FQGNSA. This CDR3 has 15 amino acids. J lost 4 bases, V lost 3 bases, and 6 bases had no gene match. The CDR3 region has the DNA TGTGCCAGCAGCTTGGAGCGGGACTTTTACAATGAGCAGTTCTTC. It encodes CASSLERDFYNEQFF.

This clone was recorded only once. The chain is built from TRBV27 and TRBJ2-7, with D perhaps matching TRBD1 (7 bases). Germline V gene data show CDR1 as MNHEY and CDR2 as SMNVEV (reference sequence). The V and J ends lost 6 bases and 6 bases respectively, with 36 bases between them. This CDR3 is built from 20 residues. The CDR3 DNA sequence: TGTGCCAGCAGCCGATCCGCCGGGGGAACAGGGGCCTTACCACTGACCGAGCAGTACTTC. Its protein product is CASSRSAGGTGALPLTEQYF.

This chain uses TRBV5-4 with TRBJ2-7; TRBD2 matches at 8 bases. The CDR3 is 14 residues long. The germline V gene has CDR1 SGHNT and CDR2 YYREEE (reference sequence). V dropped 5 bases and J dropped 3; count of bases not matched to a gene: 7. CDR3 sequence reads: CASSLSGVRYEQYF. For the CDR3, the DNA is TGTGCCAGCAGTCTTAGCGGGGTACGCTACGAGCAGTACTTC.

V is TRBV19 and J is TRBJ1-5; possible D gene TRBD1, 5 bases. Germline V gives CDR1 LNHDA, CDR2 SQIVND (reference sequence). Trimming cost V 5 bases and J 5 bases, with 10 bases left between them. The CDR3 loop spans 13 amino acids. CDR3 sequence: CASSWAGYQPQHF. The CDR3, as DNA: TGTGCCAGTAGTTGGGCAGGGTATCAGCCCCAGCATTTT.

V usage is TRBV5-4 and J usage is TRBJ1-2, with D tentatively TRBD1 (6 bases). In germline, CDR1 is SGHNT, CDR2 YYREEE (reference sequence). This CDR3 is 13 amino acids long. V was shortened by 2 bases and J by 1 base, with 6 bases between the two germline ends. The CDR3 here is CASSLGGNYGYTF. CDR3 DNA: TGTGCCAGCAGCTTAGGGGGTAACTATGGCTACACCTTC. The full variable domain, its missing parts supplied by reference TRBV5-4 and TRBJ1-2, is ETGVTQSPTHLIKTRGQQVTLRCSSQSGHNTVSWYQQALGQGPQFIFQYYREEENGRGNFPPRFSGLQFPNYSSELNVNALELDDSALYLCASSLGGNYGYTFGSGTRLTVV.

Only one count was recorded for this clone. The CDR3 region has the DNA TGTGCCAGCAGCTCCCCCGCCCGGAGACGAAGCAATCAGCCCCAGCATTTT. Its protein is CASSSPARRRSNQPQHF. V and J are TRBV6-2 or TRBV6-3 and TRBJ1-5; D not certain. CDR3 length: 17 amino acids. V lost 6 bases and J lost 1, with 19 bases in between. Germline lookup yields CDR1 MNHEY and CDR2 SVGEGT.

The chain links TRBV20-1 to TRBJ1-4; D unclear. The germline V gene has CDR1 DFQATT and CDR2 SNEGSKA (reference sequence). The CDR3 sequence is 13 residues long. V lost 3 bases, J lost 4 bases, and 9 bases lay in between. CDR3 residues: CSASRRFNEKLFF. Written as DNA, the CDR3 is TGCAGTGCTAGTCGGCGGTTTAATGAAAAACTGTTTTTT.